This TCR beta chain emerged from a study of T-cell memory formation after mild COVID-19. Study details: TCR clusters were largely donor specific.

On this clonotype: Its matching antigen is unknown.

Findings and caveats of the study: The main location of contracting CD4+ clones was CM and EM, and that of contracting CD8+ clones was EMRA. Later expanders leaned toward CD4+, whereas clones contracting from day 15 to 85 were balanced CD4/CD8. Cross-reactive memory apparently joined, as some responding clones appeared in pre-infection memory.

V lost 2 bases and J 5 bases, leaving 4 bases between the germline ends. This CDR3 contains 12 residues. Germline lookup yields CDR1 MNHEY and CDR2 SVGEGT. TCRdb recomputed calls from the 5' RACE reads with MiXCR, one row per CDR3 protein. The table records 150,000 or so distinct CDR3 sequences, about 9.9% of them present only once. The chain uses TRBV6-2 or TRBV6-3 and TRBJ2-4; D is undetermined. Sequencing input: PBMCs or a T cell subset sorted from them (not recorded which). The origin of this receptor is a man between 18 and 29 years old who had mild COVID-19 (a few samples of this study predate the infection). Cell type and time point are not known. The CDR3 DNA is TGTGCCAGCAGTTACCCGGAAAACATTCAGTACTTC. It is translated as CASSYPENIQYF.